This T cell receptor beta chain originates from a study of cytomegalovirus exposure and HLA in healthy donors. The primer mix had 60 Vbeta and 13 Jbeta primers. Sequencing used immunoSEQ multiplex PCR; TCRdb keeps in-frame clones, though not all of them. The sample lists 90,000 to 110,000 clones; approximately 71% were seen once. This CDR3 is 14 amino acids long. Germline CDR1 MNHEY, CDR2 SVGAGI. The ends lost 7 bases at V and 7 bases at J; junction bases unmatched: 8. The chain uses TRBV6-5 and TRBJ1-2, with 11 bases lining up with TRBD1. The source is a woman in her seventies in good health and CMV-seropositive. The source material was PBMCs. As DNA, the CDR3 is TGTGCCAGCATTTCGGACAGGGGGCCAGGTGGCTACACCTTC. This gives the protein CASISDRGPGGYTF.